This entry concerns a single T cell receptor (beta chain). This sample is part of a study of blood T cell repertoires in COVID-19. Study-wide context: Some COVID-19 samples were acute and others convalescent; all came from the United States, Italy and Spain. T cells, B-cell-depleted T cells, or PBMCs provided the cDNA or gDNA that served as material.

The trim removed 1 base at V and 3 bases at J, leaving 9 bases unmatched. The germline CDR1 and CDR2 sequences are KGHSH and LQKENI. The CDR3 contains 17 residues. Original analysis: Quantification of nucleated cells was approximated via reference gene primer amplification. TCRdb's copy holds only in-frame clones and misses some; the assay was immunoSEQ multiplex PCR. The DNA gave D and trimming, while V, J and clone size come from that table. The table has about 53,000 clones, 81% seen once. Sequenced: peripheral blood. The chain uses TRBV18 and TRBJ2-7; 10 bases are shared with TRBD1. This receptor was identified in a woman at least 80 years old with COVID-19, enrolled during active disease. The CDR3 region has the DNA TGTGCCAGCTCACCACTCACGCCCGGGACAGGGGTCTACGAGCAGTACTTC. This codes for CASSPLTPGTGVYEQYF.